One and the same sample provided the 19 T cell receptor beta chains below, sequenced in a study of cytomegalovirus exposure and HLA in healthy donors. Primers for the PCR totalled 60 Vbeta and 13 Jbeta. Assay used: immunoSEQ multiplex PCR; TCRdb lists only in-frame clones, some missing. The sample yields 200,000 to 250,000 clones, less than 85% seen once. Sequencing was performed on PBMCs. Every receptor here comes from a man aged 18-30 years in good health and CMV-seronegative.

A single count supports this clone. The chain employs TRBV5-4 and TRBJ2-1; D unclear. CDR1 and CDR2 from the germline V gene are SGHNT and YYREEE (reference sequence). The CDR3 length is 13 residues. V gave up 1 base and J gave up 4 bases, with 6 bases separating them. CDR3 amino acids: CASSLKQYNEQFF. The CDR3 DNA reads TGTGCCAGCAGCTTGAAACAGTACAATGAGCAGTTCTTC.

This chain connects TRBV11-1 to TRBJ2-7, with TRBD2 identical over 7 bases. Germline CDR1 is SGHAT and CDR2 is FQDESV (reference sequence). V shed 3 bases, J shed 6 bases, and the junction held 8 bases outside the gene matches. This CDR3 has 14 residues. CDR3 nucleotides: TGTGCCAGCAGCTTTGGCGGGAGACCGGGCGAGCAGTACTTC. Translating gives CASSFGGRPGEQYF.

V and J are TRBV7-9 and TRBJ2-3; possible D gene TRBD2, 6 bases. Germline V CDR1 and CDR2: SEHNR, FQNEAQ (reference sequence). The CDR3 consists of 18 residues. V lost 4 bases to trimming and J lost 0 bases, with 20 bases between them. DNA of the CDR3: TGTGCCAGCAGCTCGGCCACGCCTCTGGCGGGGAGCACAGATACGCAGTATTTT. Residues: CASSSATPLAGSTDTQYF.

The CDR3: CASSIVPTGGKTSLYEQYF. CDR3 nucleotides: TGCGCCAGCAGCATCGTACCGACAGGGGGCAAGACTTCCCTCTACGAGCAGTACTTC. This chain joins TRBV5-1 and TRBJ2-7; 10 nucleotides match TRBD1. Germline CDR1 reads SGHRS; CDR2 reads YFSETQ. Losses at the gene ends were 4 bases for V and 3 bases for J; bases not matched to a gene: 19. The CDR3 spans 19 residues.

This clone was seen a handful of times. The V call is TRBV11-3, the J call TRBJ2-1; 10 bases map to TRBD2. The CDR3 sequence is 15 residues long. The V gene end was trimmed by 5 bases and the J gene end by 10 bases; junction bases not matched to a gene: 11. Germline CDR1 SGHNT, CDR2 YENEEA. CDR3 nucleotides: TGTGCCAGCAGCCGCCAGCGGGAGGGCCTAGAGGAGCAGTTCTTC. Encoded protein: CASSRQREGLEEQFF. The variable domain in full, completed from reference TRBV11-3 and TRBJ2-1, reads EAGVVQSPRYKIIEKKQPVAFWCNPISGHNTLYWYLQNLGQGPELLIRYENEEAVDDSQLPKDRFSAERLKGVDSTLKIQPAELGDSAVYLCASSRQREGLEEQFFGPGTRLTVL.

As concerns this clone: Relative to the germline gene, one junction end is altered; a read error may explain this. V is TRBV2 and J is TRBJ2-4, with 9 bases lining up with TRBD1. CDR1 and CDR2 (germline): SNHLY, FYNNEI. This CDR3 has 14 residues. The DNA for the CDR3 is TGTGCCAGCAGGGAAGGGACAGGGTGGAACATTCAGTACTTC. This gives the protein CASREGTGWNIQYF. Looking up the rest from reference TRBV2 and TRBJ2-4 gives the full variable domain: EPEVTQTPSHQVTQMGQEVILRCVPISNHLYFYWYRQILGQKVEFLVSFYNNEISEKSEIFDDQFSVERPDGSNFTLKIRSTKLEDSAMYFCASREGTGWNIQYFGAGTRLSVL.

The chain carries TRBV7-3 and TRBJ2-1, with 15 bases that match TRBD2. Trimming at V came to 1 base and at J to 7 bases, leaving 14 bases not matched to a gene. Germline V CDR1 and CDR2: SGHTA, FQGTGA. CDR3 size: 20 residues. This CDR3 reads CASSLSLGLAGGPSLNEQFF. The CDR3 DNA sequence: TGTGCCAGCAGCTTAAGTCTTGGACTAGCGGGAGGGCCCTCGTTGAATGAGCAGTTCTTC.

The chain uses TRBV9 and TRBJ2-1, with 7 bases matching TRBD2. Germline V gene sequence: CDR1 SGDLS, CDR2 YYNGEE. This CDR3 contains 15 residues. V was pared by 3 bases and J by 0 bases, with 3 bases of the junction left unmatched. The CDR3 loop reads CASSGGGNSYNEQFF. CDR3 nucleotides: TGTGCCAGCAGCGGGGGGGGAAACTCCTACAATGAGCAGTTCTTC.

The chain uses TRBV5-6 and TRBJ2-1; 7 bases match TRBD1. Germline V gene data show CDR1 as SGHDT and CDR2 as YYEEEE. V lost 4 bases to trimming and J lost 2 bases; unmatched junction nucleotides: 12. This CDR3 is built from 17 residues. CDR3 residues: CASSPVQQGTAYNEQFF. The CDR3 bases are TGTGCCAGCAGCCCGGTGCAGCAGGGGACAGCCTACAATGAGCAGTTCTTC. The variable domain in full, completed from reference TRBV5-6 and TRBJ2-1, reads DAGVTQSPTHLIKTRGQQVTLRCSPKSGHDTVSWYQQALGQGPQFIFQYYEEEERQRGNFPDRFSGHQFPNYSSELNVNALLLGDSALYLCASSPVQQGTAYNEQFFGPGTRLTVL.

About this clone: Compared with germline, one end of the junction differs, possibly owing to a read error. The chain is built from TRBV30 and TRBJ1-1, with 7 bases identical to TRBD1. The germline CDR1 and CDR2 sequences are GTSNPN and SVGIG (reference sequence). This CDR3 region has 14 residues. The CDR3 protein is CTWSQGVGHTEAFF. DNA of the CDR3: TGTACCTGGAGTCAGGGGGTGGGTCACACTGAAGCTTTCTTT.

The gene calls are TRBV27 and TRBJ2-1; 12 bases align to TRBD1. CDR1 and CDR2 (germline): MNHEY, SMNVEV (reference sequence). The ends lost 4 bases at V and 6 bases at J; junction bases unmatched: 4. This CDR3 comprises 15 residues. CDR3 sequence (DNA): TGTGCCAGCAGTTCCGGGACAGGGGGCCGCAATGAGCAGTTCTTC. The encoded protein is CASSSGTGGRNEQFF.

This clone was recorded a few times. V gene TRBV30 combines with J gene TRBJ2-3, with D possibly TRBD1 on 5 matching bases. Trimming removed 5 bases at V and 6 bases at J, with 12 bases between. The CDR3 sequence is 12 residues long. CDR1 is GTSNPN, CDR2 SVGIG, per germline (reference sequence). The CDR3 DNA reads as TGTGCCTGGCCAATCAGGGCCGATACGCAGTATTTT. Translated, it gives CAWPIRADTQYF.

Written as DNA, the CDR3 is TGCAGCGTTGAAGGCGGGAGGGGGGATACGCAGTATTTT. This sequence encodes CSVEGGRGDTQYF. The chain couples TRBV29-1 to TRBJ2-3; 9 nucleotides line up with TRBD2. Trimming took 1 base from V and 6 from J; bases not matched to a gene: 2. The CDR3 extends over 13 amino acids. Germline CDR1 SQVTM, CDR2 ANQGSEA.

The chain combines TRBV29-1 with TRBJ1-1; D gene unclear. Trimming shortened V by 5 bases and J by 4 bases, and 14 bases separated the two germline ends. The CDR3 length is 13 residues. The V gene's germline CDR1 is SQVTM and CDR2 ANQGSEA. This CDR3 is CSVCGGLATEAFF. CDR3 coding DNA: TGCAGCGTTTGTGGAGGGCTCGCCACTGAAGCTTTCTTT. The full variable domain, completed using reference TRBV29-1 and TRBJ1-1, is SAVISQKPSRDICQRGTSLTIQCQVDSQVTMMFWYRQQPGQSLTLIATANQGSEATYESGFVIDKFPISRPNLTFSTLTVSNMSPEDSSIYLCSVCGGLATEAFFGQGTRLTVV.

The chain joins TRBV29-1 to TRBJ1-1; possibly TRBD1 for D (5 bases). This CDR3 comprises 14 residues. The V end lost 4 bases, the J end lost 5 bases, and 17 bases lay between the germline ends. Germline values: CDR1 SQVTM, CDR2 ANQGSEA. CDR3 DNA sequence: TGCAGCGTTGGCTTACCGGGACGGGGGACTGAAGCTTTCTTT. Protein: CSVGLPGRGTEAFF.

V usage is TRBV6-4 and J usage is TRBJ1-2; unclear D gene. The CDR3 is 10 amino acids. The V end was cut by 0 bases, the J end by 13 bases, with 6 bases between. Germline V gives CDR1 MRHNA, CDR2 SNTAGT. The DNA for the CDR3 is TGTGCCAGCAGTGACTCGACACTCACCTTC. Its translation is CASSDSTLTF.

The chain couples TRBV18 to TRBJ2-1, with 9 bases fitting TRBD1. J gave up 7 bases and V 10 bases, and 8 bases lay outside the gene matches. The CDR3 consists of 13 residues. Germline V gene data show CDR1 as KGHSH and CDR2 as LQKENI. The CDR3 loop is CATKQGARNEQFF. The CDR3 nucleotides read TGTGCCACCAAACAGGGGGCGCGGAATGAGCAGTTCTTC. The full variable domain, rest sourced from reference TRBV18 and TRBJ2-1, is NAGVMQNPRHLVRRRGQEARLRCSPMKGHSHVYWYRQLPEEGLKFMVYLQKENIIDESGMPKERFSAEFPKEGPSILRIQQVVRGDSAAYFCATKQGARNEQFFGPGTRLTVL.

To note about this clone: This specimen includes other DNA sequences encoding the same CDR3. This chain connects TRBV19 to TRBJ2-1, with 11 bases aligning to TRBD2. The CDR3 length is 16 residues. Germline loops: CDR1 LNHDA, CDR2 SQIVND (reference sequence). The V segment lost 3 bases and the J segment 1 base; nucleotides outside the gene matches: 2. CDR3 DNA: TGTGCCAGTAGTATCGGGACTAGCGGATCCTACAATGAGCAGTTCTTC. Its protein product is CASSIGTSGSYNEQFF.

Notes on this clone: Other DNA sequences within the sample encode an identical CDR3. The rearrangement joins TRBV30 to TRBJ1-1; no reliable D call. This CDR3 is 13 amino acids long. In germline, CDR1 is GTSNPN, CDR2 SVGIG (reference sequence). V was shortened by 0 bases and J by 1 base, with 6 bases between the two germline ends. CDR3 bases: TGTGCCTGGAGTGTGCAGGCGAACACTGAAGCTTTCTTT. Its translation: CAWSVQANTEAFF. The variable domain in full, completed from reference TRBV30 and TRBJ1-1, reads SQTIHQWPATLVQPVGSPLSLECTVEGTSNPNLYWYRQAAGRGLQLLFYSVGIGQISSEVPQNLSASRPQDRQFILSSKKLLLSDSGFYLCAWSVQANTEAFFGQGTRLTVV.